This TCR beta chain is drawn from a study of blood T cell repertoires in COVID-19. The wider study: Sources were T cells, B-cell-depleted T cells, or PBMCs; the material itself was cDNA or gDNA.

This table comes from immunoSEQ multiplex PCR, and its TCRdb copy is limited to in-frame clones, with some not included. The data hold 470,000 or so clones, with 70% to 90% observed a single time. Germline V gene data show CDR1 as PRHDT and CDR2 as FYEKMQ (reference sequence). V dropped 5 bases and J dropped 2; count of bases not matched to a gene: 5. The length of the CDR3 is 14 residues. The J gene is TRBJ2-5, the V gene TRBV13; 7 bases match TRBD1. The source material was peripheral blood. The TCR originated in a human donor in a cohort sampled during active COVID-19. The CDR3 is CASSRTGQQETQYF. Written as DNA, the CDR3 is TGTGCCAGCAGCCGCACGGGACAGCAAGAGACCCAGTACTTC.